These T cell receptor beta chains were read from a single sample in a study of shared clonotypes between healthy human individuals. Here immunoSEQ multiplex PCR was the method, and the copy in TCRdb shows in-frame clones only, minus some. Of about 1.5 million clones listed, approximately 98% are singletons. The sequenced sample consisted of naive CD4+ T cells sorted from blood. Receptor source: a man between 25 and 39 years old in good health. CDR3s include the opening cysteine and the closing phenylalanine or tryptophan. A D gene is named only where the DNA matches it firmly. The size of a clone is reported for some rows only, either as once, few or many, or as a class for expanded clones.

TRBJ1-4 TRBD1 TRBV6-6 - CASSWFGQDEKLFF TGTGCCAGCAGTTGGTTTGGACAGGATGAAAAACTGTTTTTT
TRBJ2-3 - TRBV14 - CASSRGVPDTQYF TGTGCCAGCAGCCGAGGGGTCCCAGATACGCAGTATTTT
TRBJ2-1 - TRBV27 - CASSLSARGGSYNEQFF TGTGCCAGCAGTTTATCCGCCCGTGGGGGCTCCTACAATGAGCAGTTCTTC
TRBJ2-5 - TRBV19 - CASSPAGQETQYF TGTGCCTCATCACCCGCGGGGCAAGAGACCCAGTACTTC
TRBJ2-1 - TRBV5-1 - CASSPGGGFVGNEQFF TGCGCCAGCAGCCCGGGAGGGGGCTTTGTAGGCAATGAGCAGTTCTTC
TRBJ2-1 TRBD2 TRBV5-1 - CASSPSGRERGGPYNEQFF TGCGCCAGCAGCCCTAGCGGGAGAGAGAGGGGGGGCCCTTACAATGAGCAGTTCTTC
TRBJ1-1 TRBD1 TRBV12-5 - CASGLVLSGGLTEAFF TGTGCTAGTGGTTTGGTACTTTCAGGGGGCCTGACTGAAGCTTTCTTT
TRBJ2-1 - TRBV6-5 - CASSYVPGEYNEQFF TGTGCCAGCAGTTACGTTCCAGGGGAGTACAATGAGCAGTTCTTC
TRBJ2-7 - TRBV7-2 - CASSWRTVGYEQYF TGTGCCAGCAGCTGGCGGACAGTCGGCTACGAGCAGTACTTC
TRBJ2-7 - TRBV25-1 - CASSGGPYEQYF TGTGCCAGCAGTGGAGGGCCTTACGAGCAGTACTTC
TRBJ2-2 TRBD1 TRBV5-1 - CASSLGTGGANTGELFF TGCGCCAGCAGCTTGGGCACAGGGGGCGCGAATACCGGGGAGCTGTTTTTT
TRBJ2-5 - TRBV5-1 - CASSGFLQETQYF TGCGCCAGCTCCGGCTTCCTCCAAGAGACCCAGTACTTC
TRBJ1-5 - TRBV21-1 - CASSKALTIQWGGDNRPQHF TGTGCCAGCAGCAAAGCGCTGACGATCCAGTGGGGGGGGGACAATCGGCCCCAGCATTTT
TRBJ2-2 TRBD2 TRBV4-1 - CASRYTSGRANTGELFF TGCGCCAGCAGGTATACTAGCGGGAGGGCGAACACCGGGGAGCTGTTTTTT
TRBJ2-1 TRBD1 TRBV18 - CASSLDRAYNEQFF TGTGCCAGCTCCTTAGACAGGGCCTACAATGAGCAGTTCTTC
TRBJ1-1 - TRBV6-1 - CASSEEVGQNTEAFF TGTGCCAGCAGTGAAGAAGTAGGGCAGAACACTGAAGCTTTCTTT
TRBJ1-2 - TRBV28 - CASRSGQGSFGYTF TGTGCCAGCCGCTCCGGGCAGGGGAGTTTCGGCTACACCTTC
TRBJ2-7 - TRBV6-1 - CASSVGGGSYEQYF TGTGCCAGCAGTGTTGGGGGTGGCTCCTACGAGCAGTACTTC
TRBJ2-1 TRBD2 TRBV5-4 - CASSLDPAGGGEQFF TGTGCCAGCAGCTTGGATCCAGCGGGAGGGGGTGAGCAGTTCTTC
TRBJ2-7 - TRBV28 - CASSSTVGAPAPF TGTGCCAGCAGTTCCACAGTCGGGGCCCCGGCCCCATTC
TRBJ1-3 - TRBV18 - CASSPTDSSGNTIYF TGTGCCAGCTCACCTACGGATAGCTCTGGAAACACCATATATTTT
TRBJ2-7 - TRBV2 - CANSNSSYEQYF TGTGCCAACTCAAATAGCTCCTACGAGCAGTACTTC
TRBJ1-2 - TRBV28 - CASSGGGFGYTF TGTGCCAGCAGTGGGGGAGGGTTTGGCTACACCTTC
TRBJ2-1 TRBD2 TRBV9 - CASSQASGYNEQFF TGTGCCAGCAGCCAAGCTAGCGGCTACAATGAGCAGTTCTTC
TRBJ1-2 TRBD1 TRBV18 - CASSEPGQGLYYGYTF TGTGCCAGCTCAGAACCGGGACAGGGACTTTATTATGGCTACACCTTC
TRBJ2-7 - TRBV4-2 - CASSQDAGPYEQYF TGTGCCAGCAGCCAAGACGCGGGGCCCTACGAGCAGTACTTC
TRBJ2-2 TRBD2 TRBV10-3 - CAISEPPRLALFF TGTGCCATCAGTGAGCCGCCTAGACTAGCCCTGTTTTTT
TRBJ2-3 - TRBV18 - CASSPIESDTQYF TGTGCCAGCTCACCAATCGAGTCAGATACGCAGTATTTT
TRBJ2-6 TRBD1 TRBV18 - CASSLTAGGPDVASSGANVLTF TGTGCCAGCTCCCTAACGGCAGGGGGCCCGGATGTGGCAAGCTCTGGGGCCAACGTCCTGACTTTC
TRBJ2-5 TRBD2 TRBV7-2 once CASSLALGAGAGETQYF TGTGCCAGCAGCTTAGCGCTCGGTGCGGGAGCGGGGGAGACCCAGTACTTC
TRBJ1-1 - TRBV6-6 - CASRDAGRLTEAFF TGTGCCAGCAGGGACGCCGGTCGTCTCACTGAAGCTTTCTTT
TRBJ2-1 - TRBV11-2 - CASSSSFSYNEQFF TGTGCCAGCAGCTCCAGTTTCTCCTACAATGAGCAGTTCTTC
TRBJ2-1 TRBD2 TRBV2 - CASGTSGRGEQFF TGTGCCAGCGGGACTAGCGGGAGGGGTGAGCAGTTCTTC
TRBJ1-1 TRBD1 TRBV5-1 - CASSLASGTGGTEAFF TGCGCCAGCAGCTTGGCCTCCGGGACAGGGGGCACTGAAGCTTTCTTT
TRBJ2-1 TRBD1 TRBV5-6 - CASSWDRAYNEQFF TGTGCCAGCAGCTGGGACAGGGCCTACAATGAGCAGTTCTTC
TRBJ2-1 - TRBV7-9 - CASSPANEQFF TGTGCCAGCAGCCCGGCTAATGAGCAGTTCTTC
TRBJ2-5 TRBD1 TRBV7-9 - CASSVGQAEETQYF TGTGCCAGCAGCGTAGGACAGGCCGAAGAGACCCAGTACTTC
TRBJ2-7 TRBD1 TRBV9 - CASSAGQGNYEQYF TGTGCCAGCAGCGCCGGACAGGGGAACTACGAGCAGTACTTC
TRBJ2-1 - TRBV7-2 - CASSYRTGYNEQFF TGTGCCAGCAGCTACCGGACGGGCTACAATGAGCAGTTCTTC
TRBJ2-1 TRBD2 TRBV5-1 - CASSSSGSGSNEQFF TGCGCCAGCAGTAGTAGCGGGAGCGGTAGCAATGAGCAGTTCTTC
TRBJ2-3 TRBD2 TRBV5-4 - CASSTSITSGWQYF TGTGCCAGCAGCACTTCCATAACTAGCGGGTGGCAGTATTTT
TRBJ2-7 TRBD2 TRBV19 - CASSTVAGGYYEQYF TGTGCCAGTAGTACCGTGGCGGGAGGATACTACGAGCAGTACTTC
TRBJ1-1 - TRBV9 - CASSMGRRNTEAFF TGTGCCAGCAGCATGGGACGGAGGAACACTGAAGCTTTCTTT
TRBJ1-3 TRBD1 TRBV18 - CASSPLQTGGLSIGSGNTIYF TGTGCCAGCTCACCCCTACAGACAGGGGGCCTTAGTATCGGATCTGGAAACACCATATATTTT
TRBJ1-5 - TRBV27 - CASSFQGTSNQPQHF TGTGCCAGCAGTTTTCAGGGGACTAGCAATCAGCCCCAGCATTTT